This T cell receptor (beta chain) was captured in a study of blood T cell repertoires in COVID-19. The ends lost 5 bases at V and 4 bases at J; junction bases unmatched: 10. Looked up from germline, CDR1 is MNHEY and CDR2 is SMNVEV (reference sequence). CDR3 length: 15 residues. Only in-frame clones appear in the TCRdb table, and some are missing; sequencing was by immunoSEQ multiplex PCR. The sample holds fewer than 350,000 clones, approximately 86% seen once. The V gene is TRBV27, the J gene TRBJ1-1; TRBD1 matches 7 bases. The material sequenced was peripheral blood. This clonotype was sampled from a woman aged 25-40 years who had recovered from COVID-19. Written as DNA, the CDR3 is TGTGCCAGCAGTCCACGACAGGGTGGACGCACTGAAGCTTTCTTT. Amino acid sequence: CASSPRQGGRTEAFF.